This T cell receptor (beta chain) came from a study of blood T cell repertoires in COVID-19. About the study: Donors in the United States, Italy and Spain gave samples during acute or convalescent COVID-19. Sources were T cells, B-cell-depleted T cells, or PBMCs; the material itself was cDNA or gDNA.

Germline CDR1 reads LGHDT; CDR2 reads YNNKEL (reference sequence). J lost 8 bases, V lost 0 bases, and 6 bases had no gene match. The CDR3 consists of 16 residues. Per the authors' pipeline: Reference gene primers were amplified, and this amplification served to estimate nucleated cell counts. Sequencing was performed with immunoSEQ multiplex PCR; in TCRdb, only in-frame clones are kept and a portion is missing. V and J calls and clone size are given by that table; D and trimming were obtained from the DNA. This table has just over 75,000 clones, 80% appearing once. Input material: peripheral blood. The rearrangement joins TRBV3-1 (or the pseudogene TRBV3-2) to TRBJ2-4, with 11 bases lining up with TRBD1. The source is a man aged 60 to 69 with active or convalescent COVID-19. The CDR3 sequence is CASSQDQGTGGDIQYF. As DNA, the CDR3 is TGTGCCAGCAGCCAAGATCAAGGGACAGGGGGAGACATTCAGTACTTC.